Given below is one T cell receptor (beta chain) in context. Its antigen is currently unknown. Sequencing was performed with immunoSEQ multiplex PCR; in TCRdb, only in-frame clones are kept and a portion is missing. The data contain some 110,000 clones, approximately 90% of them singletons. Trimming removed 0 bases at V and 6 bases at J, with 14 bases between. Germline V CDR1 and CDR2: SGHNT, YYREEE (reference sequence). CDR3 length: 15 amino acids. Blood was sampled at baseline, cycle 4 day 1, and cycle 7 day 1. The sample belongs to a study of OX40 agonist ivuxolimab in advanced cancers. On the study more broadly: People in dose escalation had one of these cancers: hepatocellular carcinoma, melanoma, renal cell or head and neck cancer.

Study findings and constraints: CD4+ and CD8+ blood T cells expanded clonally by week 6 at 0.1 to 3.0 mg/kg.

This receptor was identified in an adult with an advanced solid tumor such as melanoma, head and neck, liver or kidney cancer. This chain links TRBV5-4 with TRBJ2-3, with D perhaps matching TRBD2 (6 bases). Sample: CD4+ or CD8+ T cells sorted from blood, taken in a trial of the OX40 agonist ivuxolimab. CDR3 nucleotides: TGTGCCAGCAGCTTGGGTGGACTACTCTCCGATACGCAGTATTTT. This codes for CASSLGGLLSDTQYF.